These 25 T cell receptor beta chains were sequenced from one sample in a study of blood T cell repertoires in COVID-19. This table comes from immunoSEQ multiplex PCR, and its TCRdb copy is limited to in-frame clones, with some not included. Found here are some 240,000 clones, approximately 90% of them singletons; the top ten hold about 0.8%. Sequencing input: peripheral blood. The receptors shown here come from a man aged 60 to 75 with COVID-19, enrolled during active disease.

V gene TRBV30 combines with J gene TRBJ2-7, with TRBD1 matching 12 bases. Germline V CDR1 and CDR2: GTSNPN, SVGIG (reference sequence). There are 15 residues in the CDR3. The junction had 8 bases not matched to a gene; V was cut back by 2 bases and J by 6 bases. Written as DNA, the CDR3 is TGTGCCTGGAGTCTCTTCGGGACAGGGGGCAGCGAGCAGTACTTC. This gives the protein CAWSLFGTGGSEQYF.

V is TRBV18 and J is TRBJ1-4; D is possibly TRBD1 (6 bases). The CDR3 contains 16 residues. CDR1 KGHSH and CDR2 LQKENI come from the germline V gene. The V gene lost 5 bases and the J gene lost 8 bases, with 21 bases spanning the gap. The CDR3 is CASSMGRDNNGEKLFF. CDR3 in DNA: TGTGCCAGCTCAATGGGACGGGACAACAACGGCGAAAAACTGTTTTTT.

The chain links TRBV5-1 to TRBJ2-2; TRBD2 agrees at 8 bases. The length of the CDR3 is 17 residues. Germline V gives CDR1 SGHRS, CDR2 YFSETQ. V was pared by 1 base and J by 3 bases, with 8 bases of the junction left unmatched. CDR3 in amino acids: CASSLSPGTRDTGELFF. The CDR3 DNA reads TGCGCCAGCAGCTTGAGTCCCGGGACTAGGGACACCGGGGAGCTGTTTTTT.

The table lists this clone with a few counts. V and J are TRBV5-4 and TRBJ2-7; possible D gene TRBD1, 6 bases. From germline, CDR1 is SGHNT and CDR2 YYREEE (reference sequence). The CDR3 is made up of 14 amino acids. The ends were cut back, 4 bases at V and 3 bases at J, with 14 bases in the middle. CDR3 in amino acids: CASSPRGGIYEQYF. In nucleotides, the CDR3 is TGTGCCAGCAGCCCCAGGGGTGGCATCTACGAGCAGTACTTC. Full variable domain (missing parts from reference TRBV5-4 and TRBJ2-7): ETGVTQSPTHLIKTRGQQVTLRCSSQSGHNTVSWYQQALGQGPQFIFQYYREEENGRGNFPPRFSGLQFPNYSSELNVNALELDDSALYLCASSPRGGIYEQYFGPGTRLTVT.

This chain connects TRBV15 to TRBJ1-2; D is uncertain. Trimming shortened V by 4 bases and J by 4 bases, and 10 bases separated the two germline ends. The germline gives CDR1 LNHNV, CDR2 YYDKDF (reference sequence). The CDR3 contains 13 residues. This chain's CDR3 is CATSTDRSYGYTF. The CDR3 DNA reads as TGTGCCACCAGCACGGATAGGAGCTATGGCTACACCTTC.

This chain connects TRBV6-6 to TRBJ2-2; 11 bases agree with TRBD2. CDR3 length equals 21 residues. The J segment lost 6 bases and the V segment lost 5 bases, leaving 23 bases of the junction unmatched. The germline CDR1 and CDR2 sequences are MNHNY and SVGAGI (reference sequence). Here the CDR3 reads CASSHTSLYSGGATVAGELFF. The CDR3 bases are TGTGCCAGCAGTCACACTAGCCTCTATAGCGGGGGGGCCACAGTCGCCGGGGAGCTGTTTTTT.

This clone was seen more than once but under ten times. V usage is TRBV5-1 and J usage is TRBJ2-1, with TRBD2 matching 10 bases. This CDR3 is built from 15 residues. After removal of 3 bases from V and 4 bases from J, the junction contained 4 bases not matched to a gene. In germline, CDR1 is SGHRS, CDR2 YFSETQ. CDR3 protein: CASSSAGGTYNEQFF. For the CDR3, the DNA is TGCGCCAGCAGCTCAGCGGGAGGGACTTACAATGAGCAGTTCTTC.

In DNA, the CDR3 is TGTGCCAGCAGCCTTTGGGACAGGCAATTGTCACCCCTCCACTTT. Its translation is CASSLWDRQLSPLHF. The chain links TRBV3-1 (or the pseudogene TRBV3-2) to TRBJ1-6, with 8 bases lining up with TRBD1. The V segment lost 4 bases and the J segment 10 bases; nucleotides outside the gene matches: 9. Germline V gene sequence: CDR1 LGHDT, CDR2 YNNKEL (reference sequence). CDR3 length: 15 amino acids.

The chain recombines TRBV6-4 with TRBJ1-1; 8 nucleotides align to TRBD1. Looked up from germline, CDR1 is MRHNA and CDR2 is SNTAGT. The CDR3 is 13 amino acids. J gave up 10 bases and V 10 bases, and 14 bases lay outside the gene matches. The CDR3 nucleotides read TGTGCCAACCGGCAGGGGGCCGGAGTAGGAGCTTTCTTT. Translated: CANRQGAGVGAFF.

The rearrangement joins TRBV28 to TRBJ2-1; D is undetermined. V shed 5 bases and J shed 6 bases, with 8 bases lying between them. The CDR3 loop spans 12 amino acids. Germline values: CDR1 MDHEN, CDR2 SYDVKM. CDR3 bases: TGTGCCAGCAGTCACGAGATCAATGAGCAGTTCTTC. Residues: CASSHEINEQFF.

This clone was found a few times. CDR3 DNA: TGTGCCTGGAGCCCTTACTTGCTAGGCTATGGCTACACCTTC. Encoded protein: CAWSPYLLGYGYTF. The chain links TRBV30 to TRBJ1-2; no clear D. The V gene lost 3 bases and the J gene lost 4 bases, with 15 bases spanning the gap. Per germline, CDR1 GTSNPN and CDR2 SVGIG (reference sequence). This CDR3 comprises 14 residues.

The chain recombines TRBV5-1 with TRBJ2-7; 8 bases line up with TRBD1. This CDR3 comprises 15 residues. The junction had 9 bases not matched to a gene; V was cut back by 4 bases and J by 3 bases. Germline CDR1 reads SGHRS; CDR2 reads YFSETQ. The CDR3 spells CASSRIDRGHYEQYF. CDR3 nucleotide sequence: TGCGCCAGCAGCCGAATTGACAGGGGTCACTACGAGCAGTACTTC. The variable domain in full, with the rest retrieved from reference TRBV5-1 and TRBJ2-7, is KAGVTQTPRYLIKTRGQQVTLSCSPISGHRSVSWYQQTPGQGLQFLFEYFSETQRNKGNFPGRFSGRQFSNSRSEMNVSTLELGDSALYLCASSRIDRGHYEQYFGPGTRLTVT.

The sample holds one count of this clone. The rearrangement links TRBV5-1 to TRBJ2-7; 7 bases are shared with TRBD2. V was clipped by 4 bases and J by 2 bases; unmatched bases: 3. The length of the CDR3 is 13 residues. CDR1 is SGHRS, CDR2 YFSETQ, per germline. The DNA for the CDR3 is TGCGCCAGCAGCCCGGGAGGTACCTACGAGCAGTACTTC. Translation: CASSPGGTYEQYF. The full variable domain, completed using reference TRBV5-1 and TRBJ2-7, is KAGVTQTPRYLIKTRGQQVTLSCSPISGHRSVSWYQQTPGQGLQFLFEYFSETQRNKGNFPGRFSGRQFSNSRSEMNVSTLELGDSALYLCASSPGGTYEQYFGPGTRLTVT.

The chain recombines TRBV4-2 with TRBJ2-5; 11 bases agree with TRBD2. V was clipped by 4 bases and J by 3 bases; unmatched bases: 4. Germline CDR1 is LGHNA and CDR2 is YNFKEQ. The CDR3 loop spans 15 amino acids. DNA for the CDR3: TGTGCCAGCAGCCGGCTTAGCGGGGGGGAAGAGACCCAGTACTTC. Translating it yields CASSRLSGGEETQYF.

CDR3 sequence: CASSRGQGSEAFF. The CDR3 bases are TGTGCCAGCAGCCGCGGACAAGGCAGCGAAGCTTTCTTT. The V call is TRBV3-1 (or the pseudogene TRBV3-2), the J call TRBJ1-1; maybe TRBD1 (5 bases). The CDR3 has 13 residues. Per the germline V gene, CDR1 is LGHDT and CDR2 is YNNKEL (reference sequence). V lost 4 bases to trimming and J lost 8 bases, with 14 bases between them.

This chain uses TRBV4-1 with TRBJ2-3; maybe TRBD2 (7 bases). V dropped 1 base and J dropped 4 bases, with 24 bases sitting between them. Germline V gene data show CDR1 as MGHRA and CDR2 as YSYEKL. The CDR3 spans 19 residues. The CDR3 sequence is CASSQGGGFGGAFPDTQYF. DNA of the CDR3: TGCGCCAGCAGCCAAGGTGGGGGTTTTGGGGGGGCCTTCCCAGATACGCAGTATTTT.

The chain combines TRBV6-5 with TRBJ2-7, with TRBD1 identical over 7 bases. V trimming: 6 bases; J trimming: 2 bases; junction bases outside the gene matches: 7. Looked up from germline, CDR1 is MNHEY and CDR2 is SVGAGI. The length of the CDR3 is 14 residues. The DNA for the CDR3 is TGTGCCAGCAGCGCCCACAGGGGTACCTACGAGCAGTACTTC. Translated, it gives CASSAHRGTYEQYF.

The rearrangement uses TRBV29-1 and TRBJ2-2; D is possibly TRBD1 (6 bases). This CDR3 spans 14 amino acids. The germline CDR1 and CDR2 sequences are SQVTM and ANQGSEA. Trimming took 7 bases from V and 6 from J, leaving 18 bases between them. In nucleotides, the CDR3 is TGCAGCGCCGGAACAGGGTCAATGTCCGGGGAGCTGTTTTTT. Protein sequence: CSAGTGSMSGELFF.

The J gene is TRBJ2-2, the V gene TRBV24-1, with 8 bases aligning to TRBD2. Looked up from germline, CDR1 is KGHDR and CDR2 is SFDVKD. V lost 5 bases, J lost 6 bases, and 16 bases stayed unmatched. The CDR3 length is 18 residues. Here the CDR3 DNA reads TGTGCCACCAGTGGAGACCTCAAAGGACTAGCCCTGCCCGGGGAGCTGTTTTTT. This codes for CATSGDLKGLALPGELFF.

This clone was recorded only once. The DNA of the CDR3 is TGTGCCATCAGTGAGGGGCAACGAAGCTACGAGCAGTACTTC. Its translation is CAISEGQRSYEQYF. V and J are TRBV10-3 and TRBJ2-7; D remains ambiguous. The germline gives CDR1 ENHRY, CDR2 SYGVKD. The CDR3 length is 14 residues. V shed 2 bases and J shed 3 bases, with 11 bases lying between them.

The rearrangement links TRBV9 to TRBJ1-1; a possible D gene is TRBD1 (5 bases). The germline CDR1 and CDR2 sequences are SGDLS and YYNGEE. Trimming removed 5 bases at V and 4 bases at J, with 15 bases between. The CDR3 extends over 14 amino acids. The CDR3 sequence: CASSSTDPGTEAFF. The DNA of the CDR3 is TGTGCCAGCAGTTCGACAGACCCAGGCACTGAAGCTTTCTTT.

The rearrangement links TRBV30 to TRBJ2-7; D gene ambiguous. CDR1 is GTSNPN, CDR2 SVGIG, per germline (reference sequence). There are 11 residues in the CDR3. Trimming stripped 0 bases from V and 4 bases from J, with 4 bases between. The CDR3 region has the DNA TGTGCCTGGAGTGTAGAGTACGAGCAGTACTTC. Amino acids: CAWSVEYEQYF.

The chain recombines TRBV3-1 (or the pseudogene TRBV3-2) with TRBJ2-7; the D gene is possibly TRBD1 (5 bases). The length of the CDR3 is 13 residues. Between the trimmed V and J ends, which lost 8 bases and 5 bases, there was a span of 16 bases. The germline gives CDR1 LGHDT, CDR2 YNNKEL (reference sequence). The chain's CDR3 is CASAGGRVNEQYF. Written as DNA, the CDR3 is TGTGCCAGCGCCGGTGGCAGGGTCAACGAGCAGTACTTC.

This chain joins TRBV6-5 and TRBJ1-1, with D possibly matching TRBD1 (5 bases). V was shortened by 1 base and J by 5 bases, with 17 bases between the two germline ends. Germline V CDR1 and CDR2: MNHEY, SVGAGI. The CDR3 is 16 amino acids. The CDR3 protein is CASSYLRGGVQTEAFF. The CDR3 DNA follows: TGTGCCAGCAGTTACTTGAGGGGCGGGGTACAAACTGAAGCTTTCTTT.

This chain links TRBV18 with TRBJ2-7, with 7 bases fitting TRBD2. J gave up 0 bases and V 3 bases, and 8 bases lay outside the gene matches. The CDR3 has 16 amino acids. Germline V gene sequence: CDR1 KGHSH, CDR2 LQKENI. As DNA, the CDR3 is TGTGCCAGCTCACCCATCCTTGGCGGGAGCTCCTACGAGCAGTACTTC. Translation gives CASSPILGGSSYEQYF.